Each of the 18 T cell receptor beta chains below was sequenced from the same sample in a study of blood T cell repertoires in COVID-19. Produced via immunoSEQ multiplex PCR; TCRdb's table is partial and in-frame only. The table records some 330,000 clones, about 92% of them present only once. Sequencing input: PBMCs or T cells enriched from blood (not recorded which). The source of these receptors is a woman in her 30s who had recovered from COVID-19.

The chain couples TRBV18 to TRBJ2-1; D gene uncertain. CDR3 length: 14 amino acids. Looked up from germline, CDR1 is KGHSH and CDR2 is LQKENI. Trimming shortened V by 0 bases and J by 6 bases, and 9 bases separated the two germline ends. The CDR3 DNA reads as TGTGCCAGCTCACCACCGTCTACCCTCAATGAGCAGTTCTTC. The encoded protein is CASSPPSTLNEQFF.

The CDR3 here is CASSLSSYNSPLHF. The CDR3 bases are TGTGCCAGCAGTTTGAGCTCCTATAATTCACCCCTCCACTTT. The gene calls are TRBV28 and TRBJ1-6; the D is unclear. The CDR3 has 14 amino acids. Germline CDR1 and CDR2: MDHEN and SYDVKM. V was clipped by 3 bases and J by 0 bases, with 3 bases between them. The full variable domain, with the rest looked up from reference TRBV28 and TRBJ1-6, is DVKVTQSSRYLVKRTGEKVFLECVQDMDHENMFWYRQDPGLGLRLIYFSYDVKMKEKGDIPEGYSVSREKKERFSLILESASTNQTSMYLCASSLSSYNSPLHFGNGTRLTVT.

The rearrangement joins TRBV2 to TRBJ1-2, with D maybe TRBD1 (6 bases). Germline CDR1 reads SNHLY; CDR2 reads FYNNEI. V dropped 6 bases and J dropped 2 bases, with 7 bases sitting between them. The CDR3 runs to 12 residues. CDR3 residues: CASRGTNYGYTF. In nucleotides, the CDR3 is TGTGCCAGCAGGGGGACAAACTATGGCTACACCTTC.

The chain carries TRBV7-3 and TRBJ2-7, with 9 bases fitting TRBD1. The CDR3 has 14 residues. V gave up 7 bases and J gave up 9 bases; unmatched junction bases: 13. Germline CDR1 reads SGHTA; CDR2 reads FQGTGA. This CDR3 reads CASIIPGQGSVQYF. The CDR3 nucleotides read TGTGCCAGCATCATACCGGGACAGGGAAGTGTGCAGTACTTC.

J is TRBJ1-5 and V is TRBV7-9; 9 bases fit TRBD1. The J segment lost 7 bases and the V segment lost 5 bases, leaving 9 bases of the junction unmatched. This CDR3 comprises 15 residues. Germline V gene lookup returns CDR1 SEHNR and CDR2 FQNEAQ (reference sequence). For the CDR3, the DNA is TGTGCCAGCAGCCCCGCCGGGACAGGGAAACAGCCCCAGCATTTT. Protein: CASSPAGTGKQPQHF.

With regard to this clone: One junction end disagrees with the germline gene, perhaps due to a read error. The chain employs TRBV27 and TRBJ1-4, with D tentatively TRBD1 (5 bases). The CDR3 spans 18 residues. Germline loops: CDR1 MNHEY, CDR2 SMNVEV (reference sequence). The CDR3 spells CASSLSDRSRVSNEKLFF. CDR3 DNA: TGTGCCAGCAGTCTATCAGACCGGAGCAGGGTTTCTAATGAAAAACTGTTTTTT.

This rearrangement joins TRBV3-1 (or the pseudogene TRBV3-2) to TRBJ2-3; a possible D gene is TRBD2 (5 bases). Germline loops: CDR1 LGHDT, CDR2 YNNKEL (reference sequence). This CDR3 comprises 16 residues. With 2 bases removed from V and 6 bases from J, the gap between germline ends came to 18 bases. DNA of the CDR3: TGTGCCAGCAGCCAAAACCTGGCGGGTTTAGGGGATACGCAGTATTTT. As protein: CASSQNLAGLGDTQYF.

This chain links TRBV9 with TRBJ2-2, with 8 bases matching TRBD2. From germline, CDR1 is SGDLS and CDR2 YYNGEE. This CDR3 contains 17 residues. Trimming cost V 0 bases and J 2 bases; bases outside gene matches: 6. CDR3 amino acids: CASSVVGLAINTGELFF. DNA for the CDR3: TGTGCCAGCAGCGTAGTCGGACTAGCCATAAACACCGGGGAGCTGTTTTTT.

This clone appeared once. The rearrangement uses TRBV28 and TRBJ1-1, with 9 bases aligning to TRBD1. CDR1 and CDR2 (germline): MDHEN, SYDVKM. CDR3 size: 14 residues. The V gene end was trimmed by 10 bases and the J gene end by 4 bases; junction bases not matched to a gene: 10. The chain's CDR3 is CATAGTGMLTEAFF. CDR3 DNA: TGTGCCACGGCCGGGACAGGGATGCTCACTGAAGCTTTCTTT.

A single count supports this clone. The gene calls are TRBV28 and TRBJ1-2; D is uncertain. The CDR3 is made up of 12 amino acids. Germline V gene lookup returns CDR1 MDHEN and CDR2 SYDVKM. V was clipped by 3 bases and J by 6 bases, with 8 bases between them. The CDR3: CASSFGQHGYTF. The CDR3 coding sequence is TGTGCCAGCAGTTTTGGGCAGCATGGCTACACCTTC.

This rearrangement joins TRBV18 to TRBJ1-1; the match to TRBD1 covers 10 bases. From germline, CDR1 is KGHSH and CDR2 LQKENI. This CDR3 comprises 13 residues. The junction had 3 bases not matched to a gene; V was cut back by 4 bases and J by 7 bases. The CDR3 is CASSQTGGSEAFF. The CDR3, as DNA: TGTGCCAGCTCACAGACAGGGGGCAGTGAAGCTTTCTTT.

The sample holds one count of this clone. The chain recombines TRBV3-1 (or the pseudogene TRBV3-2) with TRBJ1-5; possible D gene TRBD1, 5 bases. This CDR3 comprises 14 residues. The germline V gene encodes CDR1 LGHDT and CDR2 YNNKEL (reference sequence). V was trimmed by 4 bases and J by 5 bases, leaving 12 bases between them. CDR3 DNA sequence: TGTGCCAGCAGCCCAAGCAGGGTGTATCAGCCCCAGCATTTT. This codes for CASSPSRVYQPQHF.

Comments on this clone: Other DNA sequences of this sample code for an identical CDR3. The chain joins TRBV2 to TRBJ2-5; D gene uncertain. Germline V gene data show CDR1 as SNHLY and CDR2 as FYNNEI. This CDR3 has 11 residues. Between the trimmed V and J ends, which lost 6 bases and 2 bases, there was a span of 4 bases. Here the CDR3 DNA reads TGTGCCAGCAGGAGACAAGAGACCCAGTACTTC. Protein: CASRRQETQYF.

The J gene is TRBJ1-5, the V gene TRBV28; TRBD1 matches 9 bases. V shed 3 bases and J 14 bases; nucleotides not matched to a gene: 8. This CDR3 has 13 residues. Germline V gene lookup returns CDR1 MDHEN and CDR2 SYDVKM. Here the CDR3 reads CASSFRVGQGKHF. CDR3 DNA: TGTGCCAGCAGTTTTAGGGTCGGACAGGGGAAGCATTTT.

V gene TRBV7-9 combines with J gene TRBJ1-1; 9 bases line up with TRBD1. This CDR3 is built from 15 residues. With V trimmed by 4 bases and J by 1 base, 4 bases remained unmatched. Per the germline V gene, CDR1 is SEHNR and CDR2 is FQNEAQ (reference sequence). The CDR3 loop reads CASSSLQGANTEAFF. The CDR3 DNA follows: TGTGCCAGCAGCTCGCTACAGGGGGCGAACACTGAAGCTTTCTTT.

The rearrangement uses TRBV6-5 and TRBJ1-2; TRBD1 is a possible D gene (5 bases). V was pared by 2 bases and J by 8 bases, with 15 bases between. Germline CDR1 is MNHEY and CDR2 is SVGAGI. This CDR3 is 14 amino acids long. CDR3: CASSYQGGGGGYTF. The CDR3 nucleotides are TGTGCCAGCAGTTACCAGGGAGGCGGCGGGGGCTACACCTTC.

This clone was seen only a few times. The V and J genes are TRBV20-1 and TRBJ1-2; no firm D call. The CDR3 contains 11 residues. V was cut by 3 bases and J by 4 bases, with 6 bases left in between. Per germline, CDR1 DFQATT and CDR2 SNEGSKA (reference sequence). CDR3 nucleotide sequence: TGCAGTGCTAGTGGCAGCTATGGCTACACCTTC. Translation gives CSASGSYGYTF.

The chain couples TRBV19 to TRBJ1-1; 10 bases are shared with TRBD1. This CDR3 comprises 15 residues. V shed 5 bases, J shed 4 bases, and the junction held 7 bases outside the gene matches. CDR1 is LNHDA and CDR2 is SQIVND in the germline V gene (reference sequence). CDR3 nucleotides: TGTGCCAGTAGTCCCCTGGACAGGGGGGGCACTGAAGCTTTCTTT. Protein sequence: CASSPLDRGGTEAFF.